The 5 T cell receptor beta chains listed next were all sequenced from one sample in a study of post-analysis software for immune sequencing data. These receptors are not linked to any known antigen. General study findings and limits: In patients, about five TRBV segments were more frequent than in controls, with TRBV5-6, TRBV5-1 and TRBV20-1 among them.

Unique molecular identifiers featured in each of the TCR beta cDNA libraries. One entry per CDR3 protein, called by TCRdb with MiXCR from the PCR reads. The data contain hundreds of thousands of distinct CDR3 sequences, 55% to 60% of them singletons. Material for sequencing was blood. These receptors were obtained from a girl aged 2 to 9 with multiple sclerosis.

This chain links TRBV19 with TRBJ2-1; 11 nucleotides agree with TRBD2. The junction had 7 bases not matched to a gene; V was cut back by 5 bases and J by 1 base. Germline V gene data show CDR1 as LNHDA and CDR2 as SQIVND (reference sequence). The CDR3 covers 17 residues. The CDR3 bases are TGTGCCAGTAGTCGGGCTAGCGGGGGGCCTTCCTACAATGAGCAGTTCTTC. As protein: CASSRASGGPSYNEQFF.

This clonotype was counted a few times. V is TRBV5-5 and J is TRBJ2-5, with D unresolved. V gave up 0 bases and J gave up 5 bases, with 5 bases separating them. This CDR3 has 12 amino acids. The germline gives CDR1 SGHKS, CDR2 YYEKEE (reference sequence). CDR3 sequence reads: CASSLVWETQYF. DNA of the CDR3: TGTGCCAGCAGCTTGGTTTGGGAGACCCAGTACTTC.

The chain employs TRBV12-3 or TRBV12-4 and TRBJ2-1; D gene unclear. V shed 1 base and J shed 4 bases, with 8 bases lying between them. The CDR3 sequence is 14 residues long. CDR3: CASSLDPLYNEQFF. The CDR3 nucleotides are TGTGCCAGCAGTTTAGACCCCCTATACAATGAGCAGTTCTTC.

The chain combines TRBV6-6 with TRBJ2-7; the D is unclear. CDR3 length equals 13 residues. Germline CDR1 and CDR2: MNHNY and SVGAGI (reference sequence). V lost 5 bases, J lost 2 bases, and 10 bases lay in between. The CDR3 nucleotides read TGTGCCAGCAGTCCTATAGTCACCTACGAGCAGTACTTC. This encodes CASSPIVTYEQYF.

Note on this clonotype: At one end, the junction sequence differs from germline, possibly due to a read error. The chain links TRBV7-9 to TRBJ2-7; 11 nucleotides agree with TRBD2. The CDR3 has 14 residues. Germline V CDR1 and CDR2: SEHNR, FQNEAQ (reference sequence). CDR3 sequence reads: CACSLLAGVGEQYF. Written as DNA, the CDR3 is TGTGCCTGCAGCCTACTAGCGGGAGTGGGAGAGCAGTACTTC.